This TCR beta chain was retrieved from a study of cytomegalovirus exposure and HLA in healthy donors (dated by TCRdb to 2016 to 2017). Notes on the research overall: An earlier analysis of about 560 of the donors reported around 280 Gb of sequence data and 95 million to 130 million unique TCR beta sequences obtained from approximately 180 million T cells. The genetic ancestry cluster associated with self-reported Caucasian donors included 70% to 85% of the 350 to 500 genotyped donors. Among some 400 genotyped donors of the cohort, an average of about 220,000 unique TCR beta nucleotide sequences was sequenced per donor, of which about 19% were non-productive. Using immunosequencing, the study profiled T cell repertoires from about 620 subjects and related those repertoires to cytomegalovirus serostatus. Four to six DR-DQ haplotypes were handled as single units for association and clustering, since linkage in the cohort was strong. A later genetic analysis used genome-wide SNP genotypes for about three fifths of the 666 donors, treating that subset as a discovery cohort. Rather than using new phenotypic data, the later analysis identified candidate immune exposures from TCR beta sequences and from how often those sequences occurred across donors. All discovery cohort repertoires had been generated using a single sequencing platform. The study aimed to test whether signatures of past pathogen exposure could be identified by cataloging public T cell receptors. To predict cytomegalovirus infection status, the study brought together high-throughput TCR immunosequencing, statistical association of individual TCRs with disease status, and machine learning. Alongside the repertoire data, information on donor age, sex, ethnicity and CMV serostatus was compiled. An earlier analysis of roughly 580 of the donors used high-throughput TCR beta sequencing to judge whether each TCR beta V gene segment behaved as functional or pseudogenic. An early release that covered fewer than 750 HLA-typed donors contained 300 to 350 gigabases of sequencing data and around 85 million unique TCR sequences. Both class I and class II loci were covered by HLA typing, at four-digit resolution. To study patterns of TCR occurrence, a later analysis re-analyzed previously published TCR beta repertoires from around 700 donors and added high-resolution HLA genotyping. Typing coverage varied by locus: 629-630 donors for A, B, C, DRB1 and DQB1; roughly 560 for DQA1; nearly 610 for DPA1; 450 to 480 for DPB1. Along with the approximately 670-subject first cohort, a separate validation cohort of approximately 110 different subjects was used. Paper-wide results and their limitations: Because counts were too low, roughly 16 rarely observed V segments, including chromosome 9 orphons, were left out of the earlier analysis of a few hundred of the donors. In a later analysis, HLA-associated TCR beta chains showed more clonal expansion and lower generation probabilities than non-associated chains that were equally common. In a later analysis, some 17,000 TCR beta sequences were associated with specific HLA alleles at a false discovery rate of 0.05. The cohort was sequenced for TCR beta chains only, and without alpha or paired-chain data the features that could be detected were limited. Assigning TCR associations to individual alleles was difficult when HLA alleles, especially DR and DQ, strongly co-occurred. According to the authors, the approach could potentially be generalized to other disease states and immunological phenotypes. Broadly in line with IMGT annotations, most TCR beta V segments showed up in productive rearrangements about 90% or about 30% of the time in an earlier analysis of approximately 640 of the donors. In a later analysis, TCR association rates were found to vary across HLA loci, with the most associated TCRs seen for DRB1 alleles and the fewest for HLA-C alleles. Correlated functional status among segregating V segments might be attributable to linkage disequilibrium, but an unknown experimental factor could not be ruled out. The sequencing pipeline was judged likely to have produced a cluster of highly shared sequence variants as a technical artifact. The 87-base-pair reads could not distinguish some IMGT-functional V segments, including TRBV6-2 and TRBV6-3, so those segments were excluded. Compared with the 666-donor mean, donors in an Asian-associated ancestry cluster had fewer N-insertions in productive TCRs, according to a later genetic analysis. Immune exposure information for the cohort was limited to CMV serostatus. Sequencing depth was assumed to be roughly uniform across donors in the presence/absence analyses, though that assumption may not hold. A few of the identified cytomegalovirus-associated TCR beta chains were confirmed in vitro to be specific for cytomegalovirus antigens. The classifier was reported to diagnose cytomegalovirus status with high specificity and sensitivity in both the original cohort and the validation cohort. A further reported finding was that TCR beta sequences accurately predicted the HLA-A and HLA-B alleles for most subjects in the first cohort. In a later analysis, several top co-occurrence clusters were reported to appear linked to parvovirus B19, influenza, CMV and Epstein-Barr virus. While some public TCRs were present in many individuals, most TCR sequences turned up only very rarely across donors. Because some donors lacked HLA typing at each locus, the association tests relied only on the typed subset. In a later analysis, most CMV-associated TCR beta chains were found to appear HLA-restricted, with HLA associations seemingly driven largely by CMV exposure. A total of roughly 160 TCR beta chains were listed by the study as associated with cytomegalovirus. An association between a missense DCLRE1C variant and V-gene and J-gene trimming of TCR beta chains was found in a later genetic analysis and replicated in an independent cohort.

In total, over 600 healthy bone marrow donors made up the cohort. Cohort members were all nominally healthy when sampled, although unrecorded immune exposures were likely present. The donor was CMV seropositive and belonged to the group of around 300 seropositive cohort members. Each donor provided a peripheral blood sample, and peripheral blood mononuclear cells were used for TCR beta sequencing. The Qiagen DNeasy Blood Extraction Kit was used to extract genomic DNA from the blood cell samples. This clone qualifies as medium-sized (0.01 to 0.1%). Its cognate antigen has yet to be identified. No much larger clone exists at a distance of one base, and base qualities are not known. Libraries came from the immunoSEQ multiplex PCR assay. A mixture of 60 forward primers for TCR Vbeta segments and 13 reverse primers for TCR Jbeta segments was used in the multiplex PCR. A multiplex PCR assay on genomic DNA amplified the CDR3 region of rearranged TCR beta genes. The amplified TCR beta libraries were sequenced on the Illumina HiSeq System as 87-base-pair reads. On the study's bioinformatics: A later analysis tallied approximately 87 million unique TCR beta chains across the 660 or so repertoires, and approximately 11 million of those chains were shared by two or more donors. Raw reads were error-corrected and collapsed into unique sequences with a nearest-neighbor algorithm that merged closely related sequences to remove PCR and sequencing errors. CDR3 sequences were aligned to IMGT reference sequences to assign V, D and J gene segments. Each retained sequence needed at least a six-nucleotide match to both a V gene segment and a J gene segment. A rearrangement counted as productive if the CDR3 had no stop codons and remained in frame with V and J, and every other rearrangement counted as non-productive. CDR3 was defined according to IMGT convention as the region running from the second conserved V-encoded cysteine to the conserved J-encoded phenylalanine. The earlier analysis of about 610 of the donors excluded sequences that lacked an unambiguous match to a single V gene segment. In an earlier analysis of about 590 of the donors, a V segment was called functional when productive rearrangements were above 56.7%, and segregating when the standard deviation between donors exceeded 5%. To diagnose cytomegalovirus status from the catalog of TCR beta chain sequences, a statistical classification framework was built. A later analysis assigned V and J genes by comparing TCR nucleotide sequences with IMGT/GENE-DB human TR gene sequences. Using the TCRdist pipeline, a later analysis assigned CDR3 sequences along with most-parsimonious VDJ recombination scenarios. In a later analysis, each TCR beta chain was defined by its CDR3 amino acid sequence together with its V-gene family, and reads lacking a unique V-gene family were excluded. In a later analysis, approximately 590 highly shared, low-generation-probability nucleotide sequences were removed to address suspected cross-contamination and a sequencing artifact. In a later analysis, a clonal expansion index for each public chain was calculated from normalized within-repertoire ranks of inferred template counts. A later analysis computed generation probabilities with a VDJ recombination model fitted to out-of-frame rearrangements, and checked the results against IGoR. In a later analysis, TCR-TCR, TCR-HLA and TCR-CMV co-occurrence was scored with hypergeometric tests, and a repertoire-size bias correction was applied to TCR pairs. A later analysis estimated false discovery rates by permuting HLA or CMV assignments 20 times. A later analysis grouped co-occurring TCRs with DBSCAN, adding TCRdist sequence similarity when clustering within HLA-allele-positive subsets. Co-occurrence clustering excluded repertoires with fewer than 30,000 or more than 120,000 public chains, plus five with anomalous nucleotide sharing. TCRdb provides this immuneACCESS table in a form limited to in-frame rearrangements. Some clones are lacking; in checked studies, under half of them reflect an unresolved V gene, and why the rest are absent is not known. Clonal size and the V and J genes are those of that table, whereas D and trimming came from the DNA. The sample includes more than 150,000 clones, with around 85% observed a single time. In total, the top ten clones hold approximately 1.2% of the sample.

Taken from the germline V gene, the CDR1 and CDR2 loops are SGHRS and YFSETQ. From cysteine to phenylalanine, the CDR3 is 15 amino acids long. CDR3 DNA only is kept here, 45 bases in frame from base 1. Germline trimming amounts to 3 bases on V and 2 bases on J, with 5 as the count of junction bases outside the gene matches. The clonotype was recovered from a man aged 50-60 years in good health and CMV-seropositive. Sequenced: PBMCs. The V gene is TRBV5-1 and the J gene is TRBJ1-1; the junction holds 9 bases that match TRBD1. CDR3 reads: CASSSGQGSNTEAFF. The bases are TGCGCCAGCAGCTCGGGACAGGGTAGTAACACTGAAGCTTTCTTT.